A selection of T cell receptor beta chains follows, all from one sample in a study of blood T cell repertoires in COVID-19. The data were produced by immunoSEQ multiplex PCR, yet TCRdb's version contains in-frame clones alone and is incomplete. The table lists around 200,000 clones, 80% to 90% of them singletons, with 0.7% to 0.9% in the top ten. Sequenced: peripheral blood. All receptors come from a woman aged 18-29 years who had recovered from COVID-19. Each CDR3 is given with its conserved first and last residue. Each record gives: J gene, D gene, clone size, V gene, CDR3 protein, CDR3 DNA. A D gene is named only where the DNA matches it firmly. The size of a clone is reported for some rows only, either as once, few or many, or as a class for expanded clones.

TRBJ2-1,TRBD2,-,TRBV6-6,CASSPALGTSGRADEQFF,TGTGCCAGCAGTCCTGCACTCGGGACTAGCGGGAGGGCCGATGAGCAGTTCTTC
TRBJ1-5,-,-,TRBV7-2,CASSSERGRDQPQHF,TGTGCCAGCAGCTCAGAGCGAGGTCGGGATCAGCCCCAGCATTTT
TRBJ1-3,TRBD1,-,TRBV4-3,CASSLGTGGAGSSGNTIYF,TGCGCCAGCAGCCTAGGGACAGGGGGCGCAGGGTCTTCTGGAAACACCATATATTTT
TRBJ2-5,TRBD1,-,TRBV5-1,CASSLTGGQETQYF,TGCGCCAGCAGCTTGACAGGGGGGCAAGAGACCCAGTACTTC
TRBJ2-1,TRBD2,-,TRBV27,CASSWGTRSYNEQFF,TGTGCCAGCAGTTGGGGGACTAGATCCTACAATGAGCAGTTCTTC
TRBJ2-2,TRBD1,-,TRBV6-2/TRBV6-3,CASSYGQGAGELFF,TGTGCCAGCAGTTACGGACAGGGGGCCGGGGAGCTGTTTTTT
TRBJ2-3,-,-,TRBV7-9,CASSQGGNRDTQYF,TGTGCCAGCAGCCAAGGAGGCAACCGAGATACGCAGTATTTT
TRBJ1-1,-,-,TRBV27,CASRNSGVNTEAFF,TGTGCCAGCCGGAATTCAGGGGTGAACACTGAAGCTTTCTTT
TRBJ2-2,-,-,TRBV3-1/TRBV3-2,CASSHRQVTGELFF,TGTGCCAGCAGCCATCGACAGGTCACCGGGGAGCTGTTTTTT
TRBJ2-3,TRBD2,-,TRBV6-2/TRBV6-3,CASSSGLAGGADTQYF,TGTGCCAGCAGTTCCGGACTAGCGGGAGGGGCAGATACGCAGTATTTT
TRBJ2-5,TRBD2,once,TRBV2,CASRRTSGETQYF,TGTGCCAGCAGAAGGACTAGCGGAGAGACCCAGTACTTC
TRBJ2-2,TRBD2,-,TRBV6-4,CASSPGAGGTSGELFF,TGTGCCAGCAGCCCGGGGGCGGGAGGAACATCCGGGGAGCTGTTTTTT
TRBJ1-1,TRBD1,-,TRBV7-9,CASSPRQGPEAFF,TGTGCCAGCAGCCCGCGACAGGGACCTGAAGCTTTCTTT
TRBJ2-1,TRBD2,-,TRBV25-1,CASSREGLYNEQFF,TGTGCCAGCAGCCGGGAGGGCCTCTACAATGAGCAGTTCTTC
TRBJ1-2,-,-,TRBV28,CASSLDSPRGGYTF,TGTGCCAGCAGTTTAGATTCCCCTCGGGGAGGCTACACCTTC
TRBJ1-4,TRBD1,-,TRBV2,CASRETGHLSF,TGTGCCAGCAGGGAGACAGGGCATCTGAGTTTT
TRBJ2-1,-,-,TRBV9,CASSVGGEINNEQFF,TGTGCCAGCAGCGTAGGGGGGGAAATAAACAATGAGCAGTTCTTC
TRBJ2-3,TRBD2,-,TRBV7-2,CASKYLRGSTDTQYF,TGTGCCAGCAAGTACTTGCGGGGGAGCACAGATACGCAGTATTTT
TRBJ1-4,-,-,TRBV3-1/TRBV3-2,CASSQVGEGRKLFF,TGTGCCAGCAGCCAAGTTGGGGAGGGGAGGAAACTGTTTTTT
TRBJ1-1,TRBD1,-,TRBV5-4,CASSLANRGRTEAFF,TGTGCCAGCAGCTTGGCCAACAGGGGACGTACTGAAGCTTTCTTT
TRBJ2-1,TRBD2,-,TRBV5-1,CASSLVVAGPYNEQFF,TGCGCCAGCAGCTTGGTGGTAGCGGGGCCCTACAATGAGCAGTTCTTC
TRBJ1-2,TRBD1,-,TRBV10-3,CAIRLQQGSHGYTF,TGTGCCATCAGGCTTCAACAGGGGTCTCATGGCTACACCTTC
TRBJ1-1,-,-,TRBV6-5,CASSYLDSMNTEAFF,TGTGCCAGCAGTTACCTGGACAGCATGAACACTGAAGCTTTCTTT
TRBJ2-5,TRBD2,-,TRBV7-2,CASSSAGVQETQYF,TGTGCCAGCAGCTCAGCGGGAGTCCAAGAGACCCAGTACTTC
TRBJ1-5,-,-,TRBV3-1/TRBV3-2,CASSHPGAHQPQHF,TGTGCCAGCAGCCATCCAGGGGCGCATCAGCCCCAGCATTTT
TRBJ1-1,TRBD1,-,TRBV10-3,CAISGDRATSEAFF,TGTGCCATCAGTGGGGACAGGGCGACGAGTGAAGCTTTCTTT
TRBJ2-1,-,-,TRBV7-9,CASSSRAGSNNEQFF,TGTGCCAGCAGCTCCCGGGCGGGGTCTAACAATGAGCAGTTCTTC
TRBJ2-3,-,-,TRBV15,CATAGGSTDTQYF,TGTGCCACCGCCGGGGGTAGCACAGATACGCAGTATTTT
TRBJ2-7,TRBD2,-,TRBV5-4,CASSLGGSGVYEQYF,TGTGCCAGCAGCTTGGGGGGTAGCGGGGTCTACGAGCAGTACTTC
TRBJ1-1,-,-,TRBV29-1,CSLNREVGTEAFF,TGCAGCCTAAACAGGGAAGTCGGTACTGAAGCTTTCTTT
TRBJ2-1,-,once,TRBV7-9,CASSFVGNEQFF,TGTGCCAGCAGCTTTGTCGGCAATGAGCAGTTCTTC
TRBJ1-5,-,-,TRBV29-1,CSVTQGTGNQPQHF,TGCAGCGTTACGCAGGGGACGGGAAATCAGCCCCAGCATTTT
TRBJ2-2,TRBD2,-,TRBV11-2,CASRSWASGTLGELFF,TGTGCCAGCAGGTCGTGGGCTAGCGGGACACTCGGGGAGCTGTTTTTT
TRBJ2-2,TRBD1,-,TRBV7-2,CASSAEGISEHTGGLFF,TGTGCCAGCAGCGCAGAGGGGATTAGCGAACACACAGGGGGGCTGTTTTTT
TRBJ2-1,TRBD2,-,TRBV28,CASSLISGGREQFF,TGTGCCAGCAGTTTAATCAGCGGGGGCAGGGAGCAGTTCTTC
TRBJ1-3,TRBD1,-,TRBV5-5,CASSARTGAGNTIYF,TGTGCCAGCAGCGCTCGGACAGGGGCCGGAAACACCATATATTTT
TRBJ1-1,-,-,TRBV18,CASSPPGRGETEAFF,TGTGCCAGCTCACCACCGGGCAGGGGAGAGACTGAAGCTTTCTTT
TRBJ1-2,TRBD1,-,TRBV2,CASTTGTGTYGYTF,TGTGCCAGCACCACCGGGACAGGGACCTATGGCTACACCTTC
TRBJ1-1,-,few,TRBV2,CASSVLPEAFF,TGTGCCAGCAGTGTTCTCCCTGAAGCTTTCTTT
TRBJ2-5,TRBD1,-,TRBV7-3,CASSAGTGDSETQYF,TGTGCCAGCAGCGCCGGGACAGGTGATTCGGAGACCCAGTACTTC
TRBJ1-6,TRBD1,once,TRBV6-2/TRBV6-3,CASSADRARNSPLHF,TGTGCCAGCAGCGCGGACAGGGCTCGAAATTCACCCCTCCACTTT
TRBJ2-2,TRBD2,few,TRBV10-3,CAISTPRGAGELFF,TGTGCCATCAGTACCCCGCGGGGGGCCGGGGAGCTGTTTTTT
TRBJ2-2,-,few,TRBV19,CASSIVLAGFTGELFF,TGTGCCAGTAGTATAGTGTTGGCAGGTTTCACCGGGGAGCTGTTTTTT
TRBJ1-2,TRBD1,-,TRBV5-4,CASSIQGYGYTF,TGTGCCAGCAGTATACAGGGGTATGGCTACACCTTC
TRBJ2-5,-,few,TRBV11-2,CASSFTASGSGETQYF,TGTGCCAGCAGCTTTACGGCAAGCGGCTCCGGAGAGACCCAGTACTTC
TRBJ1-2,TRBD1,-,TRBV7-2,CASSNDLRGRGGGYTF,TGTGCCAGCAGCAACGACTTAAGGGGGCGGGGAGGTGGCTACACCTTC
TRBJ1-2,TRBD1,-,TRBV7-4,CASSLDRFYGYTF,TGTGCCAGCAGCTTGGACAGGTTCTATGGCTACACCTTC
TRBJ1-1,-,-,TRBV3-1/TRBV3-2,CASSQATIQTEAFF,TGTGCCAGCAGCCAAGCGACTATCCAGACTGAAGCTTTCTTT
TRBJ2-5,TRBD1,-,TRBV18,CASSPTGGKETQYF,TGTGCCAGCTCACCTACAGGGGGCAAAGAGACCCAGTACTTC
TRBJ2-5,TRBD2,-,TRBV10-3,CALRLAGRETQYF,TGTGCCCTCCGGTTAGCGGGCAGAGAGACCCAGTACTTC
TRBJ2-4,-,-,TRBV7-2,CASSPLRVAKNIQYF,TGTGCCAGCAGCCCATTGAGAGTAGCCAAAAACATTCAGTACTTC
TRBJ1-1,-,-,TRBV9,CASSARTANTEAFF,TGTGCCAGCAGCGCCAGGACAGCGAACACTGAAGCTTTCTTT
TRBJ2-4,-,few,TRBV14,CASSPNTGMGNIQYF,TGTGCCAGCAGCCCTAATACAGGGATGGGAAACATTCAGTACTTC
TRBJ1-2,-,-,TRBV21-1,CASSSDRTLDYGYTF,TGTGCCAGCAGCTCCGACAGAACTCTAGACTATGGCTACACCTTC
TRBJ2-4,TRBD1,-,TRBV6-2/TRBV6-3,CASSKTGKGKNIQYF,TGTGCCAGCAGTAAGACAGGGAAGGGCAAAAACATTCAGTACTTC
TRBJ1-1,-,-,TRBV2,CASNYGPTEAFF,TGTGCCAGCAATTATGGCCCGACTGAAGCTTTCTTT
TRBJ2-3,TRBD2,-,TRBV9,CASSILAGGLSTDTQYF,TGTGCCAGCAGCATACTAGCGGGGGGACTTAGCACAGATACGCAGTATTTT
TRBJ2-1,TRBD2,-,TRBV19,CASSMGTSYNEQFF,TGTGCCAGTAGTATGGGGACTAGTTACAATGAGCAGTTCTTC
TRBJ2-7,-,-,TRBV11-2,CASSWRQGGYEQYF,TGTGCCAGCAGCTGGCGACAGGGAGGCTACGAGCAGTACTTC
TRBJ1-2,TRBD1,-,TRBV27,CASSLGTGRGYTF,TGTGCCAGCAGTTTAGGGACAGGTCGGGGCTACACCTTC